Given below is one T cell receptor beta chain in context. This entry comes from a study of blood T cell repertoires in COVID-19. The wider study: Material from acute and convalescent COVID-19 was sourced from the United States, Italy and Spain.

Deletions cut 9 bases from V and 11 bases from J, with 10 bases between. The germline CDR1 and CDR2 sequences are SNHLY and FYNNEI. This CDR3 region has 9 residues. Original handling: Estimation of nucleated cell counts was performed using reference gene primer amplification. Here immunoSEQ multiplex PCR was the method, and the copy in TCRdb shows in-frame clones only, minus some. V and J calls and clone size come straight from that table; D and trimming were deduced from the DNA. The repertoire holds around 200,000 clones, with about 86% as singletons. The TCR comes from a woman aged 45-59 years with acute or convalescent COVID-19. The specimen was peripheral blood. The chain links TRBV2 to TRBJ1-1; D unresolved. CDR3 nucleotides: TGTGCCAGACGTCCGGGGGCTTTCTTT. Amino acid sequence: CARRPGAFF.